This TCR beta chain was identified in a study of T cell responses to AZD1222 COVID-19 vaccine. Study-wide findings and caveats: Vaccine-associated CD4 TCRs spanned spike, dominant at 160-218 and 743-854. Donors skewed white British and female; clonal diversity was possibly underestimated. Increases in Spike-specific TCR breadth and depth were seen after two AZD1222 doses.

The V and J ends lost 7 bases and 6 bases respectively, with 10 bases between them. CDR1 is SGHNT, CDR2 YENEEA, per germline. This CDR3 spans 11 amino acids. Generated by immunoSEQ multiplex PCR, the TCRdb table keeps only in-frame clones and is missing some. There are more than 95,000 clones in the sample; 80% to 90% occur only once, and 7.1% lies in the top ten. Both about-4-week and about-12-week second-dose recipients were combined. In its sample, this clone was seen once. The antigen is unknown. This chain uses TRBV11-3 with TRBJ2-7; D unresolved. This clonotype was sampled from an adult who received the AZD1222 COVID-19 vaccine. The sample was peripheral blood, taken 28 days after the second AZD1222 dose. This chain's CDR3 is CASTNTAEQYF. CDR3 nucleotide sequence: TGTGCCAGCACCAACACTGCCGAGCAGTACTTC. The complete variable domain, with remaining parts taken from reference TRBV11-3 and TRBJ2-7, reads EAGVVQSPRYKIIEKKQPVAFWCNPISGHNTLYWYLQNLGQGPELLIRYENEEAVDDSQLPKDRFSAERLKGVDSTLKIQPAELGDSAVYLCASTNTAEQYFGPGTRLTVT.